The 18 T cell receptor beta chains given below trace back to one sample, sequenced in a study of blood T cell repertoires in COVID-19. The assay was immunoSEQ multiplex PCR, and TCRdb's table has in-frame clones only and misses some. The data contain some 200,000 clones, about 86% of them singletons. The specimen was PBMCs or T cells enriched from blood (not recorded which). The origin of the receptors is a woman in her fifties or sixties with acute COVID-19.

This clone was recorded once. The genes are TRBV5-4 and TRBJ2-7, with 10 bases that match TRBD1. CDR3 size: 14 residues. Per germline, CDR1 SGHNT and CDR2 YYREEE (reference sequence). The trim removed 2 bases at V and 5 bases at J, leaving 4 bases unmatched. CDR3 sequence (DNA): TGTGCCAGCAGCTTCCGGGACAGGGGTCACGAGCAGTACTTC. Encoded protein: CASSFRDRGHEQYF.

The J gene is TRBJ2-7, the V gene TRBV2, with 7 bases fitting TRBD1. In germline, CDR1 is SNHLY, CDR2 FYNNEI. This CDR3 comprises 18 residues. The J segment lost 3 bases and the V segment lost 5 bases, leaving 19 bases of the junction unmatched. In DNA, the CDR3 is TGTGCCAGCAGTCTACAGGGGTACTATACTCTAGAAAACTACGAGCAGTACTTC. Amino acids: CASSLQGYYTLENYEQYF. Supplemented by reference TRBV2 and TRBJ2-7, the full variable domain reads EPEVTQTPSHQVTQMGQEVILRCVPISNHLYFYWYRQILGQKVEFLVSFYNNEISEKSEIFDDQFSVERPDGSNFTLKIRSTKLEDSAMYFCASSLQGYYTLENYEQYFGPGTRLTVT.

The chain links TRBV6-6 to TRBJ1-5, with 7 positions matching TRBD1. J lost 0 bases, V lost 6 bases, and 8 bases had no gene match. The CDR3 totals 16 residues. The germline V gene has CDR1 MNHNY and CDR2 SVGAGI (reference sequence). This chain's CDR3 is CASSTYTGDSNQPQHF. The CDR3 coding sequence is TGTGCCAGCAGCACATATACAGGGGATAGCAATCAGCCCCAGCATTTT.

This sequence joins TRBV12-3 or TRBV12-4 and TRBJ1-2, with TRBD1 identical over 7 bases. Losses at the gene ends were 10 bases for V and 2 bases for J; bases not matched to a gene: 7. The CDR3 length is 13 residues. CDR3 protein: CATQGQMNYGYTF. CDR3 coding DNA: TGTGCCACACAGGGACAGATGAACTATGGCTACACCTTC.

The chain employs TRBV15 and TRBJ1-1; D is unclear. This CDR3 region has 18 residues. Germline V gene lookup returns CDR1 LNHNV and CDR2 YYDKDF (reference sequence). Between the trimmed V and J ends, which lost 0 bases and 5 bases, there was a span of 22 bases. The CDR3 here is CATSRDRRGGAGGTEAFF. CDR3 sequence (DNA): TGTGCCACCAGCAGAGATCGGCGGGGAGGAGCGGGTGGGACTGAAGCTTTCTTT.

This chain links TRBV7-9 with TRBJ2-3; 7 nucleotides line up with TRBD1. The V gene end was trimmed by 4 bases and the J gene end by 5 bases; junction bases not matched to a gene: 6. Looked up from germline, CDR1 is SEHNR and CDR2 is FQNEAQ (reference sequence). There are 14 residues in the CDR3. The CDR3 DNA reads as TGTGCCAGCAGCTCCACAGGGGCGTTAGATACGCAGTATTTT. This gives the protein CASSSTGALDTQYF.

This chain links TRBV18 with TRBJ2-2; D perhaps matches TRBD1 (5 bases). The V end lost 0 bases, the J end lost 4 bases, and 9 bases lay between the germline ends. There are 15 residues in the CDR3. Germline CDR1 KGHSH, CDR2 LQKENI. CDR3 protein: CASSPPWTTTGELFF. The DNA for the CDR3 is TGTGCCAGCTCACCACCGTGGACAACCACCGGGGAGCTGTTTTTT.

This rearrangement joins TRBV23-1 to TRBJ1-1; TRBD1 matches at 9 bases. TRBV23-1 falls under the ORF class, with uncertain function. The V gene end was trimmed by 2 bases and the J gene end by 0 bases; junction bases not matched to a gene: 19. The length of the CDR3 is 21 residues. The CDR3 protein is CASSQAYQTRTGAGMNTEAFF. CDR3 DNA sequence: TGCGCCAGCAGTCAAGCATATCAAACCCGGACAGGGGCCGGAATGAACACTGAAGCTTTCTTT.

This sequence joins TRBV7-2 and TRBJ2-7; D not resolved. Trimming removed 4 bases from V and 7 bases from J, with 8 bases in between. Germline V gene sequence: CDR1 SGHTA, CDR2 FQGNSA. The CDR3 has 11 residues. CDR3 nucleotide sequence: TGTGCCAGCAGCTGGAGTATAGAGCAGTACTTC. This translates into CASSWSIEQYF.

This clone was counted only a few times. CDR3 region: CASSGGVAGGETQYF. CDR3 nucleotide sequence: TGTGCCAGCAGCGGTGGGGTCGCGGGTGGGGAGACCCAGTACTTC. The chain employs TRBV5-5 and TRBJ2-5, with D perhaps TRBD2 (5 bases). Trimming pared 4 bases from V and 5 bases from J, leaving 18 bases between. Per germline, CDR1 SGHKS and CDR2 YYEKEE (reference sequence). The CDR3 covers 15 residues.

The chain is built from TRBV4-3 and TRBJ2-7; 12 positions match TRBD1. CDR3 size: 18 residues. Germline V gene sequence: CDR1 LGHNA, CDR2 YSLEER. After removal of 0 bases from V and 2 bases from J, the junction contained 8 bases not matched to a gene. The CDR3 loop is CASSQDRGGTGGAYEQYF. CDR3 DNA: TGCGCCAGCAGCCAAGACCGAGGAGGGACAGGGGGCGCCTACGAGCAGTACTTC.

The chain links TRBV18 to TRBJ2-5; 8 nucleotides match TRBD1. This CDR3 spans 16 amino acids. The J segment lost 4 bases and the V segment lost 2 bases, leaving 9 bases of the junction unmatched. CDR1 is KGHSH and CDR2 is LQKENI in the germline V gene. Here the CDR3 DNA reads TGTGCCAGCTCACCAGGGGCAGGGGGCAGGCGAGAGACCCAGTACTTC. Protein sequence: CASSPGAGGRRETQYF.

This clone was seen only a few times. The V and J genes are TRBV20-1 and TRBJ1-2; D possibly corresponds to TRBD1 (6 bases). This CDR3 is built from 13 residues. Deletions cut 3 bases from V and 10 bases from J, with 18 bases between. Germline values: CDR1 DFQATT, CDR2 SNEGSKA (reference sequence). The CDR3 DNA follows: TGCAGTGCTAGTCCAGGGGTGGGGAGGGACTACACCTTC. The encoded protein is CSASPGVGRDYTF.

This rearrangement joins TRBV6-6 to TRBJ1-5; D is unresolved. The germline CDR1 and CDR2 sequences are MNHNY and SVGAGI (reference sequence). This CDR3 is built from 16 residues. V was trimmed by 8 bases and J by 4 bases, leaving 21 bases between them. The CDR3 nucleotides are TGTGCCAGCGCTTCCCCCTCGGGGATAGGTAATCAGCCCCAGCATTTT. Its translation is CASASPSGIGNQPQHF.

This chain's CDR3 is CASSPNLNQPQHF. As DNA, the CDR3 is TGTGCCAGCAGCCCCAACTTAAATCAGCCCCAGCATTTT. V usage is TRBV28 and J usage is TRBJ1-5; no clear D gene. Per germline, CDR1 MDHEN and CDR2 SYDVKM. The V end lost 6 bases, the J end lost 4 bases, and 10 bases lay between the germline ends. The CDR3 is 13 residues long.

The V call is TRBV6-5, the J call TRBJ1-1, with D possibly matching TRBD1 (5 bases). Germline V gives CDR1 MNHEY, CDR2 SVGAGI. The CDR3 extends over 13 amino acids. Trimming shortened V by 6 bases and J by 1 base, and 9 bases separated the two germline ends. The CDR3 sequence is CASRYRGNTEAFF. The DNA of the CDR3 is TGTGCCAGCAGATATAGGGGGAACACTGAAGCTTTCTTT.

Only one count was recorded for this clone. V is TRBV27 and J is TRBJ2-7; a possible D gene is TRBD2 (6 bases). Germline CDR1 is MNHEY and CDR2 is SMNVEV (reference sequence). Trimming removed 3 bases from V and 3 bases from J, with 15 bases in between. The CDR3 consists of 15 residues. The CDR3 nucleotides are TGTGCCAGCAGTTTTCGTGGAGGGCTGAACTACGAGCAGTACTTC. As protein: CASSFRGGLNYEQYF.

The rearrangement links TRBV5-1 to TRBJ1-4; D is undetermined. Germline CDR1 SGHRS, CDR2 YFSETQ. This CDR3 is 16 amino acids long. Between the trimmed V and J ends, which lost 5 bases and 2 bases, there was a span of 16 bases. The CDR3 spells CASREAGFTTNEKLFF. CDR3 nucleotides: TGCGCCAGCAGGGAGGCGGGGTTTACGACTAATGAAAAACTGTTTTTT.